This T cell receptor (beta chain) was sequenced in a study of T-cell memory formation after mild COVID-19 (dated by TCRdb to the early 2020s). Background on the whole study: Most TCR sequence clusters were specific to one of the two donors. Longitudinal TCRalpha and TCRbeta repertoire sequencing tracked T-cell clones expanding and contracting after mild COVID-19 in a couple of donors. Two young, previously healthy adult volunteers, one female and one male, were included in the cohort.

Spanning cysteine to phenylalanine, the CDR3 consists of 16 amino acids. The retained sequence is limited to the CDR3, 48 bases, with the frame set at the first base. Compared with germline, V lacks 2 bases and J lacks 6 bases; bases without a gene match: 10. Per the germline V gene, MNHEY is the CDR1 and SVGEGT is the CDR2. This clonotype was seen once. This receptor's antigen is unknown. No qualities accompany the bases; no much larger clone lies one base away. The data were produced on an Illumina NovaSeq 6000. Using 5'RACE with constant-segment primers, TCRalpha and TCRbeta cDNA libraries were constructed, with sample barcodes and unique molecular identifiers added in the process. Trizol reagent was used to extract RNA from every sample. Library amplification was performed in two PCR steps, and a second sample barcode and Illumina TruSeq adapters were introduced in the second step. Sequencing of libraries was performed on an Illumina NovaSeq with 2 x 150 bp paired-end reads. Processing in the source paper ran as follows. Demultiplexing of reads and collapsing into UMI-guided consensus sequences were performed with migec v1.2.7. Using mixcr v2.1.11, the UMI consensuses were aligned to TRA and TRB V and J templates and assembled into clonotypes. A clonotype was counted as expanded or contracted only when both edgeR and NoisET called the clonotype significant, with the noise models trained on biological replicates. For edgeR calls, the cutoffs were a false discovery rate-adjusted p below 0.01 and a log2 fold-change threshold of 1. As an exploratory analysis of dynamics, max-normalized trajectories of the 1000 most abundant clonotypes were examined by PCA with hierarchical clustering. Separately sequenced CD4+ and CD8+ repertoires were used to assign a CD4 or CD8 phenotype to each responding clone. TCRdb reanalyzed the raw reads on its own, using fastp at Q25 for trimming and MiXCR for clone calling, and kept in-frame beta chains. One record per CDR3 amino acid sequence lists the most common genes and DNA. These V and J calls originate from TCRdb's pipeline instead of the authors' own analysis. For this sample the table gives 400,000 or so distinct CDR3 sequences, of which about 19% were detected only once. The top ten hold about 8.8% of the sample.

PBMCs were isolated by Ficoll-Paque density gradient centrifugation. Here is what the overall study found, with its caveats: Some responding clones were detected in pre-infection memory, which suggested that pre-existing cross-reactive memory T cells had joined the SARS-CoV-2 response. Clones that contracted from day 15 to 85 showed balanced CD4/CD8 phenotypes, whereas a second wave of clones that expanded from day 15 to 37 leaned towards CD4+. SARS-CoV-2 specificity of the second-wave clones peaking on day 37 was not confirmed. Contracting CD4+ clones turned up mainly in the CM and EM memory subsets, whereas EMRA was where CD8+ clones were enriched. The study included only a couple of mild cases, and larger cohorts that include severe cases with pre-infection samples were judged to be necessary.

The receptor comes from an adult woman who had mild COVID-19 (a few samples of this study predate the infection). The sample titles of this study are shuffled in the database, so cell type and time point are left out; the donor was told from shared clones. The sequencing input was PBMCs or a T cell subset sorted from them (not recorded which). The sequence is built from TRBV6-2 or TRBV6-3 and TRBJ1-5, with 7 bases matching TRBD1. The DNA sequence is TGTGCCAGCAGTTACCCGAAGACAGGGTATAGTCAGCCCCAGCATTTT. The translation is CASSYPKTGYSQPQHF.